The present T cell receptor (beta chain) was sequenced within a study of OX40 agonist ivuxolimab in advanced cancers. Sequencing used immunoSEQ multiplex PCR; TCRdb keeps in-frame clones, though not all of them. The top ten clones hold about a fifth of a sample with roughly 45,000 clones, roughly 85% of them seen once. This TCR was sampled from an adult with an advanced solid tumor such as melanoma, head and neck, liver or kidney cancer. The specimen comprised CD4+ or CD8+ T cells sorted from blood, sampled in a trial of the OX40 agonist ivuxolimab.

The chain's CDR3 is CASSRVGALSEQYF. The CDR3 region has the DNA TGTGCCAGCAGCCGGGTGGGGGCACTAAGCGAGCAGTACTTC. The gene calls are TRBV5-6 and TRBJ2-7; D possibly corresponds to TRBD1 (6 bases). Trimming pared 4 bases from V and 6 bases from J, leaving 17 bases between. CDR3 length: 14 residues. From germline, CDR1 is SGHDT and CDR2 YYEEEE. Together with reference TRBV5-6 and TRBJ2-7, the CDR3 gives the full variable domain: DAGVTQSPTHLIKTRGQQVTLRCSPKSGHDTVSWYQQALGQGPQFIFQYYEEEERQRGNFPDRFSGHQFPNYSSELNVNALLLGDSALYLCASSRVGALSEQYFGPGTRLTVT.